The count of the clone carrying this T cell receptor beta chain is one. Its antigen is unknown. V was clipped by 4 bases and J by 3 bases; unmatched bases: 12. CDR3 length: 17 residues. Germline V gives CDR1 KGHSY, CDR2 FQNENV. This sample is part of a study of T cell responses to AZD1222 COVID-19 vaccine. Study overall: Second-dose intervals of approximately 4 or approximately 12 weeks were pooled.

Generated by immunoSEQ multiplex PCR, the TCRdb table keeps only in-frame clones and is missing some. The sample shows about 150,000 clones, around nine tenths of them seen only once. Study-level findings and limits: Just a handful of people given AZD1222 tested seropositive at baseline.

This receptor was obtained from an adult in good health. The V call is TRBV16, the J call TRBJ1-3, with TRBD1 matching over 7 bases. This material consisted of peripheral blood, taken on day 0 of AZD1222 vaccination. The CDR3: CASSPPSGQRYGNTIYF. CDR3 nucleotide sequence: TGTGCCAGCAGCCCACCGTCGGGACAGAGATATGGAAACACCATATATTTT.